What follows are 24 T cell receptor beta chains derived from one specimen sequenced in a study of tumor-infiltrating lymphocytes in primary liver carcinoma (dated by TCRdb to about 2017). For sequencing, an Illumina HiSeq 2500 was employed. TCRbeta-specific cDNA was reverse-transcribed from 500 ng total RNA using a constant-region primer and ProtoScript II reverse transcriptase. TCRbeta libraries were built with three nested multiplex PCR rounds, a slightly modified ARM-PCR procedure. Each of the first two PCR rounds ran for around 9 cycles and used multiplex TRBV1-TRBV30 forward primers together with a Cbeta reverse primer. TCRdb reprocessed the public reads (quality trimming at Q25 with fastp, clone calling with MiXCR) and kept in-frame beta chains. CDR3 protein duplicates are merged, each entry listing the most common genes and DNA. The sample records about 310,000 distinct CDR3 sequences, 55% to 65% of which are singletons. The ten largest clones capture roughly 9% of the sample.

RNA from unsorted whole blood was extracted with TRIzol reagent, and germline DNA was obtained with the DNeasy Blood & Tissue kit. The sequenced material came from peripheral blood. These receptors were obtained from a man aged 40-50 years with primary liver carcinoma and hepatitis B virus infection.

With respect to this clonotype: A read error is likely, as this CDR3 ends without the conserved phenylalanine or tryptophan. The chain is built from TRBV28 and TRBJ1-5; tentative D call: TRBD1 (5 bases). V dropped 3 bases and J dropped 2 bases, with 11 bases sitting between them. This CDR3 contains 15 residues. CDR1 and CDR2 from the germline V gene are MDHEN and SYDVKM. The CDR3 DNA reads TGTGCCAGCAGTTTCCAGGGATTCGGCAATCAGCCCCAGCATTAT. As protein: CASSFQGFGNQPQHY.

The chain carries TRBV30 and TRBJ2-1; D uncertain. V was clipped by 2 bases and J by 7 bases, with 6 bases between them. The CDR3 is 11 amino acids. Germline values: CDR1 GTSNPN, CDR2 SVGIG (reference sequence). Here the CDR3 DNA reads TGTGCCTGGAGTTCGATTAATGAGCAGTTCTTC. It yields the protein CAWSSINEQFF.

As to this clonotype: One junction end does not reproduce the germline sequence, and a read error may be involved. CDR3 DNA: TGTACCAGCTGTAGTAACTCTTCACCCCTCCACTTT. Amino acids: CTSCSNSSPLHF. This sequence joins TRBV12-3 or TRBV12-4 and TRBJ1-6; D unresolved. This CDR3 is built from 12 residues.

This clonotype was counted only a few times. Possible read error: a much larger clone is one base away. The chain carries TRBV6-5 and TRBJ1-1; D is possibly TRBD1 (5 bases). There are 15 residues in the CDR3. Germline lookup yields CDR1 MNHEY and CDR2 SVGAGI. The CDR3, as DNA: TGTGCCAGCAGTTATGAGGGGCGCTTGAACATTGAAGCTTTCTTT. This translates into CASSYEGRLNIEAFF.

The gene calls are TRBV4-1 and TRBJ1-5; D gene ambiguous. The closer fit of TRBJ2-3 to the DNA end suggests the J call may be wrong. The CDR3 is 15 residues long. CDR1 is MGHRA and CDR2 is YSYEKL in the germline V gene. In nucleotides, the CDR3 is TGCGCCAGCAGCCAAGGTGGAAACGGTAATCAGCCCCAGTATTTT. It translates to CASSQGGNGNQPQYF.

Comment on this clonotype: This CDR3 fails to terminate in the conserved phenylalanine or tryptophan, so it likely reflects a read error. The limits of the CDR3 on the DNA are not certain, so only TCRdb's listed CDR3 is given. J is TRBJ2-1 and V is TRBV11-1; the table's D gene call, TRBD1, was not cross checked with the DNA. Both ends counted, the CDR3 spans 17 residues. The V gene's germline CDR1 is SGHAT and CDR2 FQDESV (reference sequence). The CDR3 spells CASSPVGSANINNERFS.

A note on this clonotype: No conserved phenylalanine or tryptophan is present at the end of the CDR3, so a read error is the likely explanation. It is unclear where the CDR3 begins or ends on the DNA, so no DNA is shown, and the CDR3 is as TCRdb lists it. The V gene is TRBV5-6, the J gene TRBJ2-7; TRBD2 is the table's D call and was not checked against the DNA. Germline values: CDR1 SGHDT, CDR2 YYEEEE. Termini included, the CDR3 measures 16 amino acids. The CDR3 region is CASSSDPSGGSYEHYL.

V is TRBV28 and J is TRBJ2-7; D perhaps matches TRBD1 (5 bases). Trimming took off 5 bases at V and 1 base at J, with 18 bases between the two ends. Germline values: CDR1 MDHEN, CDR2 SYDVKM. There are 16 residues in the CDR3. The CDR3 here is CASSPEQGRGSYEQYF. In DNA form, the CDR3 reads TGTGCCAGCAGTCCCGAGCAGGGAAGGGGTTCCTACGAGCAGTACTTC.

The chain combines TRBV11-2 with TRBJ2-5; no definite D call. Trimming removed 1 base from V and 4 bases from J, with 19 bases in between. The CDR3 totals 17 residues. The germline V gene encodes CDR1 SGHAT and CDR2 FQNNGV. In DNA form, the CDR3 reads TGTGCCAGCAGCTTAGCCCCGGCCACACCATCTCGAGAGACCCAGTACTTC. It encodes CASSLAPATPSRETQYF.

The rearrangement uses TRBV7-9 and TRBJ1-5; TRBD1 aligns across 7 bases. Looked up from germline, CDR1 is SEHNR and CDR2 is FQNEAQ (reference sequence). Unmatched junction bases numbered 19, after V lost 5 bases and J lost 15 bases. This CDR3 is 15 amino acids long. CDR3 loop: CASSPEGASNQLRHF. CDR3 nucleotides: TGTGCCAGCAGCCCCGAGGGGGCTAGCAATCAGCTCCGGCATTTT.

This clonotype was detected once. The chain recombines TRBV5-1 with TRBJ1-5; D is ambiguous. CDR3 length: 15 amino acids. Germline V gene lookup returns CDR1 SGHRS and CDR2 YFSETQ. Trimming cost V 0 bases and J 6 bases, with 13 bases left between them. The CDR3 DNA is TGCGCCAGCAGCTTGGACAAGGGATCTGGTCAGCCCCAGCATTTT. Amino acid sequence: CASSLDKGSGQPQHF. Full variable domain (missing parts from reference TRBV5-1 and TRBJ1-5): KAGVTQTPRYLIKTRGQQVTLSCSPISGHRSVSWYQQTPGQGLQFLFEYFSETQRNKGNFPGRFSGRQFSNSRSEMNVSTLELGDSALYLCASSLDKGSGQPQHFGDGTRLSIL.

With respect to this clonotype: A junction end diverges from the germline sequence, so it may reflect a read error. V is TRBV6-5 and J is TRBJ2-5; a weak D match, TRBD1 (5 bases). This CDR3 contains 12 residues. Germline lookup yields CDR1 MNHEY and CDR2 SVGAGI. This CDR3 reads CDSTHTKGVEYF. Here the CDR3 DNA reads TGTGACAGCACTCATACAAAAGGGGTGGAGTACTTC.

This clonotype was observed a few times. This chain joins TRBV4-3 and TRBJ2-3; D possibly corresponds to TRBD1 (5 bases). This CDR3 has 10 residues. The germline gives CDR1 LGHNA, CDR2 YSLEER. The ends were cut back, 10 bases at V and 10 bases at J, with 12 bases in the middle. The CDR3 DNA follows: TGCGCCATAAAAAAAGGGGCGCAGTATTTT. It yields the protein CAIKKGAQYF.

As concerns this clonotype: Since a much larger clone is just one base distant, this may be a read error. The chain carries TRBV6-5 and TRBJ2-7, with D uncertain. The CDR3 is 12 amino acids. V lost 6 bases to trimming and J lost 2 bases, with 8 bases between them. Germline CDR1 MNHEY, CDR2 SVGAGI. This chain's CDR3 is CASRDGTYEQYF. In DNA form, the CDR3 reads TGTGCCAGCAGGGACGGAACCTACGAGCAGTACTTC.

The chain links TRBV28 to TRBJ2-7, with 7 bases identical to TRBD1. The germline V gene encodes CDR1 MDHEN and CDR2 SYDVKM. Trimming removed 5 bases from V and 5 bases from J; junction bases left unmatched: 15. This CDR3 has 16 amino acids. CDR3 DNA sequence: TGTGCCAGCAGTCACAGGGGAAATCTAGGTAAAGACGAGCAGTACTTC. It specifies CASSHRGNLGKDEQYF.

Note on this clonotype: A much larger clone sits a single nucleotide away, making a read error possible. J is TRBJ2-1 and V is TRBV11-1, with TRBD1 as a possible D gene (5 bases). CDR1 SGHAT and CDR2 FQDESV come from the germline V gene (reference sequence). This CDR3 contains 11 residues. CDR3: CASRLAGNQFF. CDR3 in DNA: TGTGCCAGCAGATTAGCAGGGAACCAGTTCTTC. Full variable domain (outside the CDR3, taken from reference TRBV11-1 and TRBJ2-1): EAEVAQSPRYKITEKSQAVAFWCDPISGHATLYWYRQILGQGPELLVQFQDESVVDDSQLPKDRFSAERLKGVDSTLKIQPAELGDSAMYLCASRLAGNQFFGPGTRLTVL.

In the case of this clonotype: This could be a read error, since a much larger clone is one nucleotide away. CDR3 loop: CSVEGLGAGDGYGYTF. DNA for the CDR3: TGCAGCGTTGAGGGACTGGGGGCTGGTGATGGCTATGGCTACACCTTC. The chain has TRBV29-1 and TRBJ1-2; D possibly corresponds to TRBD1 (6 bases). The CDR3 is 16 amino acids. Germline CDR1 reads SQVTM; CDR2 reads ANQGSEA. V was pared by 3 bases and J by 4 bases, with 21 bases between.

Worth noting for this clonotype: At one end the junction does not follow the germline gene, possibly because of a read error. The J gene is TRBJ2-2, the V gene TRBV11-1; the D gene is possibly TRBD2 (6 bases). Germline CDR1 reads SGHAT; CDR2 reads FQDESV (reference sequence). The CDR3 sequence is 15 residues long. The CDR3, as DNA: TGTGTCAGCAGCTTATTTCGGGGGTCCACAGGGGAGCTGTTTTTT. It translates to CVSSLFRGSTGELFF. Filled out from reference TRBV11-1 and TRBJ2-2, the complete variable domain reads EAEVAQSPRYKITEKSQAVAFWCDPISGHATLYWYRQILGQGPELLVQFQDESVVDDSQLPKDRFSAERLKGVDSTLKIQPAELGDSAMYLCVSSLFRGSTGELFFGEGSRLTVL.

This clonotype was picked up one time. The junction departs from germline at one end; a sequencing error may be responsible. The CDR3 sequence is CASSEQGRYNGQFF. DNA for the CDR3: TGTGCCAGCAGTGAACAGGGTAGGTACAATGGGCAGTTCTTC. This chain joins TRBV6-1 and TRBJ2-1; TRBD1 might be the D (5 bases). CDR3 size: 14 residues. Per the germline V gene, CDR1 is MNHNS and CDR2 is SASEGT.

This clonotype was counted at least ten times. The V gene is TRBV6-1, the J gene TRBJ2-2; D perhaps matches TRBD1 (5 bases). Germline V gene sequence: CDR1 MNHNS, CDR2 SASEGT. CDR3 size: 16 residues. The V and J ends lost 5 bases and 0 bases respectively, with 13 bases between them. The CDR3 sequence: CASSPRRVSNTGELFF. CDR3 DNA sequence: TGTGCCAGCAGTCCCCGCAGGGTTTCGAACACCGGGGAGCTGTTTTTT.

With respect to this clonotype: A much larger clone differs by one base, so this may be a read error. V and J are TRBV6-1 and TRBJ1-6, with 11 bases fitting TRBD1. Germline lookup yields CDR1 MNHNS and CDR2 SASEGT. CDR3 length: 17 amino acids. CDR3 amino acids: CASRTLRTGGAHSPLRF. The CDR3 nucleotides read TGTGCCAGCAGAACACTTCGGACAGGGGGCGCCCATTCACCCCTCCGCTTT.

About this clonotype: Compared with germline, one end of the junction differs, possibly owing to a read error. The chain recombines TRBV11-2 with TRBJ2-7; the match to TRBD2 covers 9 bases. CDR1 and CDR2 from the germline V gene are SGHAT and FQNNGV. The CDR3 is made up of 16 amino acids. This CDR3 reads CANSPRVSGRPDEQYF. The CDR3 bases are TGTGCCAACAGCCCACGTGTTAGCGGGAGACCCGATGAGCAGTACTTC.

Turning to this clonotype: A clone one base away is much larger, so this may be a read error. The chain joins TRBV4-2 to TRBJ2-7; D could derive from TRBD1 or TRBD2 (5 bases each). The CDR3 is 13 residues long. Germline CDR1 LGHNA, CDR2 YNFKEQ. V lost 6 bases and J 3 bases, leaving 12 bases between the germline ends. CDR3 bases: TGTGCCAGCAGACGGGACGGAAGCTACGAGCAGTACTTC. Its protein is CASRRDGSYEQYF.

Worth noting for this clonotype: A much more abundant neighbour one base away suggests this may be a read error. The chain links TRBV4-2 to TRBJ2-7; tentative D call: TRBD2 (6 bases). The CDR3 is 15 amino acids. Deletions cut 4 bases from V and 3 bases from J, with 16 bases between. In germline, CDR1 is LGHNA, CDR2 YNFKEQ. The DNA for the CDR3 is TGTGCCAGCAGCCTTAGCTCGGGACTGAACTACGAGCAGTACTTC. This encodes CASSLSSGLNYEQYF.